This T cell receptor (beta chain) is drawn from a study of blood T cell repertoires in COVID-19. Study at large: COVID-19 samples, acute and convalescent, were from the United States, Italy and Spain. Sample material is recorded as cDNA or gDNA derived from T cells, B-cell-depleted T cells, or PBMCs.

The J segment lost 2 bases and the V segment lost 6 bases, leaving 8 bases of the junction unmatched. The CDR3 sequence is 17 residues long. CDR1 ENHRY and CDR2 SYGVKD come from the germline V gene. In the source study's methods: Reference gene primer amplification in the assay estimated nucleated cell counts. Profiled with immunoSEQ multiplex PCR; TCRdb holds only in-frame clones, not every one. V and J calls and clone size follow that table, whereas D and trimming were derived from the DNA. Of some 97,000 clones detected, approximately 84% appear once; the ten largest clones hold about 6.9%. This chain links TRBV10-3 with TRBJ2-1, with 12 bases that match TRBD2. Sequenced: peripheral blood. This receptor was obtained from a young man in a cohort sampled during active COVID-19. The CDR3 here is CAISARLAGDTYNEQFF. The CDR3 DNA sequence: TGTGCCATCAGCGCAAGACTAGCGGGGGACACCTACAATGAGCAGTTCTTC.